Presented here are 5 T cell receptor beta chains from one specimen sequenced in a study of blood T cell repertoires in COVID-19. Generated by immunoSEQ multiplex PCR, the TCRdb table keeps only in-frame clones and is missing some. The sample has around 15,000 clones; 76% are singletons. Material for sequencing was peripheral blood. The receptors here all came from a man between 65 and 85 years old with active or convalescent COVID-19.

The V call is TRBV28, the J call TRBJ2-7; TRBD1 aligns across 8 bases. The CDR3 is 15 amino acids. V shed 6 bases and J 1 base; nucleotides not matched to a gene: 8. Germline assignment: CDR1 MDHEN and CDR2 SYDVKM. The CDR3 nucleotides are TGTGCCAGCAGACCCAGACAGGGGAGGTCCTACGAGCAGTACTTC. Translating gives CASRPRQGRSYEQYF.

This clone was detected a few times. The CDR3 DNA sequence: TGTGCCAGCAGTGCCCCCGGGACAGGGACCTACGAGCAGTACTTC. Amino acid sequence: CASSAPGTGTYEQYF. The V call is TRBV28, the J call TRBJ2-7, with TRBD1 identical over 9 bases. CDR3 length: 15 residues. Per the germline V gene, CDR1 is MDHEN and CDR2 is SYDVKM. V gave up 5 bases and J gave up 2 bases; unmatched junction bases: 7.

This chain uses TRBV19 with TRBJ2-3, with TRBD2 matching 8 bases. Trimming at V came to 7 bases and at J to 0 bases, leaving 6 bases not matched to a gene. The CDR3 length is 15 residues. CDR1 LNHDA and CDR2 SQIVND come from the germline V gene (reference sequence). The CDR3 DNA sequence: TGTGCCAGTACCAAGAGCGGGAGTAGCACAGATACGCAGTATTTT. Translating gives CASTKSGSSTDTQYF.

This rearrangement joins TRBV2 to TRBJ1-2, with TRBD1 identical over 7 bases. Per germline, CDR1 SNHLY and CDR2 FYNNEI. Trimming removed 7 bases from V and 0 bases from J; junction bases left unmatched: 5. The CDR3 is 14 amino acids. CDR3 sequence reads: CASTLQGPNYGYTF. The CDR3 DNA follows: TGTGCCAGCACCCTACAGGGGCCTAACTATGGCTACACCTTC.

This chain joins TRBV11-2 and TRBJ2-1; tentatively, D is TRBD2 (5 bases). The CDR3 has 15 amino acids. V lost 5 bases to trimming and J lost 3 bases, with 14 bases between them. Germline V gene lookup returns CDR1 SGHAT and CDR2 FQNNGV. CDR3 sequence reads: CASSDGLEVYNEQFF. As DNA, the CDR3 is TGTGCCAGCAGCGATGGACTCGAGGTCTACAATGAGCAGTTCTTC.